This T cell receptor (beta chain) was found in a study of monozygotic twins with inflammatory bowel disease. CDR1 and CDR2 (germline): SGHTA, FQGNSA. CDR3 size: 16 residues. TCRdb re-analyzed the 5' RACE reads; it lists each CDR3 protein once, without DNA. Found here are fewer than 450,000 distinct CDR3 sequences; the top ten clones hold 2.6%. This sequence was found in a human donor with ulcerative colitis or Crohn's disease, or a healthy co-twin of an affected twin (not recorded which). The chain combines TRBV7-2 with TRBJ2-2; the TCRdb call, TRBD1, lacks DNA for checking. Sequenced: blood. CDR3 region: CASSFFGQANTGELFF.